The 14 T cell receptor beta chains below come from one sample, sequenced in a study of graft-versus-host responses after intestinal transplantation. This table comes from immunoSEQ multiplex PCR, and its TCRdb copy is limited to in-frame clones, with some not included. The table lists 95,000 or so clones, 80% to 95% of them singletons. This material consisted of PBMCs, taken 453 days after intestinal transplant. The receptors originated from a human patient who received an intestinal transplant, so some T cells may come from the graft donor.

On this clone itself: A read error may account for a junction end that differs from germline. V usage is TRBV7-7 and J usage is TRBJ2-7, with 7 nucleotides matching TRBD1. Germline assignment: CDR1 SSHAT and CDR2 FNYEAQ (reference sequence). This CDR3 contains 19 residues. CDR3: CASSLFQGVGFAISYEQYF. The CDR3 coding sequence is TGTGCTAGCAGCTTATTCCAGGGGGTAGGGTTTGCAATATCCTACGAGCAGTACTTC. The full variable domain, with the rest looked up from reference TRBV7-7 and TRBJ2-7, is GAGVSQSPRYKVTKRGQDVTLRCDPISSHATLYWYQQALGQGPEFLTYFNYEAQPDKSGLPSDRFSAERPEGSISTLTIQRTEQRDSAMYRCASSLFQGVGFAISYEQYFGPGTRLTVT.

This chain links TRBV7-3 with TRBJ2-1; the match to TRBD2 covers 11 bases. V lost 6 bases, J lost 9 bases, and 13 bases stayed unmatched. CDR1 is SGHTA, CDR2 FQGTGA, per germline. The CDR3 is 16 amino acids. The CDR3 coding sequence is TGTGCCAGCAGTCAAACACCCTCTAGCGGGGGGCGTGAGCAGTTCTTC. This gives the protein CASSQTPSSGGREQFF.

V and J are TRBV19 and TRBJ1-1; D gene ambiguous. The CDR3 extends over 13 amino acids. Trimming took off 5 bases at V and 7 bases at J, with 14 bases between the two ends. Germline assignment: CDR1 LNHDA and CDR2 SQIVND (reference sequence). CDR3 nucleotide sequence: TGTGCCAGTAGTTGGTCCCTCCCCGGTGAAGCTTTCTTT. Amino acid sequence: CASSWSLPGEAFF.

The CDR3 loop is CASSQDGGTGGGNTEAFF. In nucleotides, the CDR3 is TGCGCCAGCAGCCAAGATGGGGGGACAGGGGGAGGGAACACTGAAGCTTTCTTT. The chain combines TRBV4-1 with TRBJ1-1; 11 bases align to TRBD1. V shed 0 bases, J shed 1 base, and the junction held 7 bases outside the gene matches. Germline CDR1 is MGHRA and CDR2 is YSYEKL. CDR3 length: 18 amino acids.

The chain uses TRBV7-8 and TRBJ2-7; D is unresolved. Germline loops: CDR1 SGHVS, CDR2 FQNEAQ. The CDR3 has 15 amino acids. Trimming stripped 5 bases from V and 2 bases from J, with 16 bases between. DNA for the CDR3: TGTGCCAGCAGCCCCGGCCCATGGTACACCTACGAGCAGTACTTC. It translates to CASSPGPWYTYEQYF.

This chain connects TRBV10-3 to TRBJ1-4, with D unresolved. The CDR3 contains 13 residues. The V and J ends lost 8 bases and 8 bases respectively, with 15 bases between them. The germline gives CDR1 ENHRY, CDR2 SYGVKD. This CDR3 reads CAISPQIGEKLFF. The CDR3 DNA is TGTGCCATCTCCCCCCAGATCGGGGAAAAACTGTTTTTT.

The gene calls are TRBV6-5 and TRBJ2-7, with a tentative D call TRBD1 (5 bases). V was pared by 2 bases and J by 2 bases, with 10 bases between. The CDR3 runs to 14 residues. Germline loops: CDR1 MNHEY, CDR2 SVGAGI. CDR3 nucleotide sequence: TGTGCCAGCAGTTACGCACAGGATACCTACGAGCAGTACTTC. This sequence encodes CASSYAQDTYEQYF.

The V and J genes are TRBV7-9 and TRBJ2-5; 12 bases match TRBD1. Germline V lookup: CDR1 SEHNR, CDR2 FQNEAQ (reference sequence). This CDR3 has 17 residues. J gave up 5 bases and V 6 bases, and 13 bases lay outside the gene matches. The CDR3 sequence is CASSPPGTGGFGETQYF. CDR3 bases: TGTGCCAGCAGTCCCCCGGGGACAGGGGGCTTTGGGGAGACCCAGTACTTC.

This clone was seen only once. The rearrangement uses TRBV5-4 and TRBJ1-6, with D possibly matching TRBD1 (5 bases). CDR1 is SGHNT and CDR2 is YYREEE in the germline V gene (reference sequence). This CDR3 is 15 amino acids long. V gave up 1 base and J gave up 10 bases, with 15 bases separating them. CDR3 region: CASSLSGGGSSPLHF. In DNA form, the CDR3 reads TGTGCCAGCAGCTTGTCGGGGGGTGGGTCGTCACCCCTCCACTTT. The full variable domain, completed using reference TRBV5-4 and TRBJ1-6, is ETGVTQSPTHLIKTRGQQVTLRCSSQSGHNTVSWYQQALGQGPQFIFQYYREEENGRGNFPPRFSGLQFPNYSSELNVNALELDDSALYLCASSLSGGGSSPLHFGNGTRLTVT.

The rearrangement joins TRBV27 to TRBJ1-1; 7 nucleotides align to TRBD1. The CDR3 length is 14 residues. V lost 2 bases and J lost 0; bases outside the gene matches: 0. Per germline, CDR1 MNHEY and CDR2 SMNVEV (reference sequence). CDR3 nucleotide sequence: TGTGCCAGCAGTTTAGGGACAGTGAACACTGAAGCTTTCTTT. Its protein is CASSLGTVNTEAFF.

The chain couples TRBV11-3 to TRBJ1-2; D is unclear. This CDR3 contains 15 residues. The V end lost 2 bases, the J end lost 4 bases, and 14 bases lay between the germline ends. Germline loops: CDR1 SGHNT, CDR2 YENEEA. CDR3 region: CASSLPPDGSYGYTF. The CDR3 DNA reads TGTGCCAGCAGCTTACCGCCGGACGGGAGCTATGGCTACACCTTC.

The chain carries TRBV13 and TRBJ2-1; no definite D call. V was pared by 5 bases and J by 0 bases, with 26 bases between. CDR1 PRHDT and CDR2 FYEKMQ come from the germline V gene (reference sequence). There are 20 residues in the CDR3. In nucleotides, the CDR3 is TGTGCCAGCAGCGGACCTGGGGTGACCCAAGCCCAAAGCTCCTACAATGAGCAGTTCTTC. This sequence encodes CASSGPGVTQAQSSYNEQFF.

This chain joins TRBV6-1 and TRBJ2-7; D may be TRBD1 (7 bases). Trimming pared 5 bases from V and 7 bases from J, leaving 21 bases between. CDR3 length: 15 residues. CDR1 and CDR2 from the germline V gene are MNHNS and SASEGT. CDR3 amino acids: CASSRHQGGVGEQYF. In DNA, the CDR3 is TGTGCCAGCAGTCGCCACCAGGGGGGAGTGGGGGAGCAGTACTTC.

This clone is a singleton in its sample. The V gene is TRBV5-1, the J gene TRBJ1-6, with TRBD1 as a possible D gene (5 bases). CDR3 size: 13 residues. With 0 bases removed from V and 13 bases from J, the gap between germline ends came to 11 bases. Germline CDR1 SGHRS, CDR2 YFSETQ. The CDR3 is CASSLGMGEPLHF. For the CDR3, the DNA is TGCGCCAGCAGCTTGGGGATGGGGGAGCCCCTCCACTTT.